A selection of T cell receptor beta chains follows, all from one sample in a study of shared clonotypes between healthy human individuals. Only in-frame clones appear in the TCRdb table, and some are missing; sequencing was by immunoSEQ multiplex PCR. Found here are 2.3 million or so clones, 80% to 95% of them singletons; the top ten hold roughly 0.36%. Sequenced material: naive CD4+ T cells from PBMCs. The receptor set was obtained from a man aged 18 to 29 in good health. Some clones in this sample may be carry-over from other donors' samples. The CDR3 runs from the conserved cysteine through the conserved F or W. A D gene is named only where the DNA matches it firmly. The size of a clone is reported for some rows only, either as once, few or many, or as a class for expanded clones.

j_call | d_call | clone_size | v_call | cdr3_aa | cdr3_nt
TRBJ1-1 | NA | NA | TRBV7-8 | CASSLARGARNTEAFF | TGTGCCAGCAGCTTAGCTCGGGGGGCGAGAAACACTGAAGCTTTCTTT
TRBJ1-5 | NA | NA | TRBV18 | CASSSQGDDSNQPQHF | TGTGCCAGCTCATCCCAGGGAGATGATAGCAATCAGCCCCAGCATTTT
TRBJ1-4 | NA | once | TRBV30 | CGLFFNEKLFF | TGTGGGCTGTTCTTTAATGAAAAACTGTTTTTT
TRBJ2-4 | TRBD1 | NA | TRBV10-3 | CAIRDPRDRETNIQYF | TGTGCCATCAGGGACCCTCGGGACAGGGAGACGAACATTCAGTACTTC
TRBJ1-2 | NA | NA | TRBV7-3 | CASRRDSNYGYTF | TGTGCCAGCAGACGGGACTCCAACTATGGCTACACCTTC
TRBJ2-5 | TRBD1 | NA | TRBV15 | CATSRAQNRPGQGKETQYF | TGTGCCACCAGCAGAGCTCAAAACCGGCCGGGACAGGGAAAAGAGACCCAGTACTTC
TRBJ1-5 | TRBD1 | NA | TRBV4-1 | CASSQDTYRGGQPQHF | TGCGCCAGCAGCCAAGATACGTACAGGGGGGGGCAGCCCCAGCATTTT
TRBJ2-3 | NA | once | TRBV5-6 | CASSLGHRAVF | TGTGCCAGCAGCTTGGGCCACCGCGCCGTTTTT
TRBJ2-1 | NA | NA | TRBV6-6 | CASTIDSSYNGQFF | TGTGCCAGCACCATCGATAGCTCCTACAATGGGCAGTTCTTC
TRBJ1-2 | TRBD1 | NA | TRBV27 | CASRPGQGAIGYTF | TGTGCCAGCAGACCAGGACAGGGGGCAATCGGCTACACCTTC